The entry that follows covers one T cell receptor beta chain sequence. This sample was taken from a study of blood T cell repertoires in COVID-19. Looking at the study overall: Sources were T cells, B-cell-depleted T cells, or PBMCs; the material itself was cDNA or gDNA.

This CDR3 comprises 13 residues. V trimming: 7 bases; J trimming: 6 bases; junction bases outside the gene matches: 8. From germline, CDR1 is SNHLY and CDR2 FYNNEI. Authors' methods: Reference gene primer amplification gave estimated nucleated cell counts. Clones were read by immunoSEQ multiplex PCR, and TCRdb kept only the in-frame ones, dropping some. V, J and clone size were drawn from that table, and D and trimming were deduced from the DNA. This table holds about 27,000 clones, roughly 89% found once. The sequenced sample was peripheral blood. The genes are TRBV2 and TRBJ1-2, with 7 bases lining up with TRBD1. The sequence was obtained from a human donor in a cohort sampled during active COVID-19. CDR3 in amino acids: CASTIDRDDGYTF. In DNA, the CDR3 is TGTGCCAGCACCATCGACAGGGACGATGGCTACACCTTC.